The rows below give T cell receptor beta chains drawn from one sample of a study of T cells after yellow fever vaccination. TCRdb passed the 5' RACE reads through MiXCR, listing each CDR3 protein once. Among some 300,000 distinct CDR3 sequences, roughly 8.7% were seen once, and the ten largest hold around 3.5%. The material sequenced was CD4+ T cells sorted from PBMCs, taken 5 days after the yellow fever booster vaccination. The receptors originated from a young man who received the YFV17D yellow fever vaccine. Both conserved end residues are trimmed from each CDR3. Clone size appears in some rows only: once, few, many, or a class for an expanded clone.

>TRBV9|few
ASSSRATSGGGGTQY
>TRBV7-8|few
ASSRWGGANEQY
>TRBV27|few
ASSFRATNSPLH
>TRBV18|NA
ASSPAGQGYT
>TRBV7-2|few
ASSSPDWPRSTDTQY
>TRBV6-5|few
ASRLTGVTDTQY
>TRBV7-2|NA
ASSLGALTEAF
>TRBV11-1|few
ASSPGDYRGKTQY
>TRBV12-3/TRBV12-4|NA
ASRRPGNTEAF
>TRBV7-9|few
ASSLGSGTADTGELF
>TRBV5-1|NA
ASSLVASFTGELF
>TRBV5-1|NA
ASSPDPGNTIY
>TRBV12-3/TRBV12-4|many
ASSRFSYEQY
>TRBV19|few
ASSGNRNQPQH
>TRBV20-1|few
SASGPNSNQPQH
>TRBV5-1|few
ASSSLSGGLTDTQY
>TRBV7-2|NA
ASSLGQGVNYGYT
>TRBV7-2|few
ASTRGTNTGELF
>TRBV29-1|many
SVEVHLNTGELF
>TRBV6-2/TRBV6-3|few
ASRPQGKGNQPQH
>TRBV6-1|NA
ASSWGGTGGGEQF
>TRBV18|many
ASSPPLKKETQY
>TRBV24-1|few
ATSGTRAGTTDTQY
>TRBV7-2|NA
ASSSPGGTEAF
>TRBV12-3/TRBV12-4|many
ASSGQGSGGYT
>TRBV7-2|few
ASSLVGQGVNEQF
>TRBV7-6|few
ASSFQGRWDTQY
>TRBV28|few
ASTPPRGWETQY
>TRBV4-3|few
ASSRLWGETQY
>TRBV9|few
ASSGRISQTYTATQY
>TRBV29-1|NA
SVENLGDRGAYEQY
>TRBV20-1|few
SANQAHSNQPQH
>TRBV7-2|many
ASSPGLAGFLDTQY
>TRBV11-2|many
ASSSVRHPNYGYT
>TRBV30|NA
AFGRGGQPQH
>TRBV5-1|few
ASSLGSTDEQF